This entry lists 9 T cell receptor beta chains sequenced from one sample in a study of PD-L1 blockade in urothelial cancer. Sequencing was performed with immunoSEQ multiplex PCR; in TCRdb, only in-frame clones are kept and a portion is missing. Of tens of thousands of clones listed, 80% are singletons. Sequenced material: PBMCs, taken around atezolizumab (anti-PD-L1) treatment. The origin of the receptors is a man between 45 and 60 years old with urothelial cancer.

This chain joins TRBV6-5 and TRBJ1-1; D is perhaps TRBD1 (5 bases). The V gene's germline CDR1 is MNHEY and CDR2 SVGAGI. With 0 bases removed from V and 0 bases from J, the gap between germline ends came to 8 bases. The CDR3 extends over 15 amino acids. CDR3 in DNA: TGTGCCAGCAGTTACTCGCGGGGACTGAACACTGAAGCTTTCTTT. Encoded protein: CASSYSRGLNTEAFF.

This chain uses TRBV4-1 with TRBJ2-7, with 8 positions matching TRBD2. In germline, CDR1 is MGHRA, CDR2 YSYEKL. V shed 0 bases and J 2 bases; nucleotides not matched to a gene: 6. CDR3 length: 16 residues. The CDR3 loop is CASSQDWLAGPYEQYF. As DNA, the CDR3 is TGCGCCAGCAGCCAAGATTGGCTAGCGGGCCCCTACGAGCAGTACTTC.

This chain joins TRBV6-6 and TRBJ2-7; possibly TRBD2 for D (7 bases). This CDR3 comprises 15 residues. The V end was cut by 6 bases, the J end by 3 bases, with 18 bases between. Germline V CDR1 and CDR2: MNHNY, SVGAGI (reference sequence). CDR3 sequence: CASSEGQRTSYEQYF. In DNA, the CDR3 is TGTGCCAGCAGCGAGGGACAACGGACTAGCTACGAGCAGTACTTC.

V gene TRBV5-1 combines with J gene TRBJ2-7, with 9 bases lining up with TRBD1. Losses at the gene ends were 3 bases for V and 4 bases for J; bases not matched to a gene: 5. The CDR3 is 14 amino acids. Per the germline V gene, CDR1 is SGHRS and CDR2 is YFSETQ. CDR3 bases: TGCGCCAGCAGCTGGGGACAGGGAGGTTACGAGCAGTACTTC. It specifies CASSWGQGGYEQYF.

The J gene is TRBJ2-3, the V gene TRBV9, with TRBD2 matching over 10 bases. The CDR3 contains 16 residues. V shed 0 bases, J shed 4 bases, and the junction held 5 bases outside the gene matches. In germline, CDR1 is SGDLS, CDR2 YYNGEE. Written as DNA, the CDR3 is TGTGCCAGCAGCGTAGGGGTTAGCGGGAGGTCAGATACGCAGTATTTT. Translation gives CASSVGVSGRSDTQYF.

V usage is TRBV18 and J usage is TRBJ1-3; D gene uncertain. The V gene lost 3 bases and the J gene lost 0 bases, with 12 bases spanning the gap. This CDR3 contains 16 residues. CDR1 KGHSH and CDR2 LQKENI come from the germline V gene. CDR3 loop: CASSPTGGVSGNTIYF. CDR3 nucleotides: TGTGCCAGCTCACCCACTGGAGGCGTCTCTGGAAACACCATATATTTT.

The chain carries TRBV27 and TRBJ1-1, with a possible D match to TRBD1 (5 bases). Germline lookup yields CDR1 MNHEY and CDR2 SMNVEV (reference sequence). Trimming removed 5 bases at V and 4 bases at J, with 17 bases between. The CDR3 runs 15 residues. The DNA for the CDR3 is TGTGCCAGCAGTCGCGGGACTCTTAAAGGCACTGAAGCTTTCTTT. This codes for CASSRGTLKGTEAFF.

This sequence joins TRBV5-1 and TRBJ2-5; D may be TRBD2 (5 bases). Germline V gene data show CDR1 as SGHRS and CDR2 as YFSETQ. The CDR3 runs 13 residues. V lost 0 bases to trimming and J lost 9 bases, with 12 bases between them. The DNA for the CDR3 is TGCGCCAGCAGCTTGGTGGGGTTCGGGGCCCAGTACTTC. It yields the protein CASSLVGFGAQYF.

This rearrangement joins TRBV5-1 to TRBJ1-4; TRBD1 is a possible D gene (5 bases). This CDR3 region has 12 residues. Trimming pared 5 bases from V and 7 bases from J, leaving 9 bases between. In germline, CDR1 is SGHRS, CDR2 YFSETQ. CDR3 nucleotide sequence: TGCGCCAGCAGTAACGGGGGTGAAAAACTGTTTTTT. This encodes CASSNGGEKLFF.